The rows below give T cell receptor beta chains drawn from one sample of a study of shared clonotypes between healthy human individuals. The table came from immunoSEQ multiplex PCR; TCRdb's copy has only in-frame clones and leaves some out. The sample shows about 2 million clones, over 85% of them seen only once. Sequenced: naive CD4+ T cells sorted from blood. The origin of the receptors is a man in his late teens or twenties in good health. The CDR3 runs from the conserved cysteine through the conserved F or W. The D gene is left open where the match is weak. Not every row has a clone size; where given, it reads once, few, many or a size class.

>.|TRBJ2-7|TRBV25-1|.
TGTGCCAGCAGTGAATCCCAGGGGGGGCCCTACGAGCAGTACTTC
CASSESQGGPYEQYF
>.|TRBJ2-6|TRBV5-6|.
TGTGCCAGCAGCTACAAGGGCACTGGGGCCAACGTCCTGACTTTC
CASSYKGTGANVLTF
>.|TRBJ2-7|TRBV11-2|once
TGTGCCAGCAGCAGATTAATTGGAACGGGGCACTACGAGCAGTACTTC
CASSRLIGTGHYEQYF
>TRBD2|TRBJ2-1|TRBV29-1|.
TGCAGCGCTTTAGCGGGGGGGAACGAGCAGTTCTTC
CSALAGGNEQFF
>.|TRBJ2-1|TRBV6-5|.
TGTGCCAGCAGGGAGACTAGTTACAATGAGCAGTTCTTC
CASRETSYNEQFF
>TRBD1|TRBJ1-3|TRBV7-9|.
TGTGCCAGCAGCTTGGGGACAGGGGGCGGTGGAAACACCATATATTTT
CASSLGTGGGGNTIYF
>.|TRBJ2-3|TRBV30|once
TGTGCCTGGAGTGATTTAACAGATACGCAGTATTTT
CAWSDLTDTQYF
>.|TRBJ2-5|TRBV5-8|.
TGTGCCAGCAGCTTGGCCGGCCGAGACAGGCGATTTGTGTACCAAGAGACCCAGTACTTC
CASSLAGRDRRFVYQETQYF
>.|TRBJ2-3|TRBV5-4|.
TGTGCCAGCAGCTTTGGGGCAGGGCACACAGATACGCAGTATTTT
CASSFGAGHTDTQYF
>.|TRBJ1-2|TRBV27|once
TGTGCCAGCAGTTCCGGTCTCCGGGACCGAACCTATGGCTACACCTTC
CASSSGLRDRTYGYTF
>TRBD1|TRBJ1-2|TRBV5-5|.
TGTGCCAGCAGCTTGGCCGGGACAGGGGCCTATGGCTACACCTTC
CASSLAGTGAYGYTF
>TRBD1|TRBJ1-2|TRBV7-2|.
TGTGCCAGCACCGCGGGGGACAGGGCTAGAACTGGCTACACCTTC
CASTAGDRARTGYTF
>TRBD1|TRBJ2-3|TRBV28|.
TGTGCCAGCAGTCCCAGGGGGCGCGGAACAGATACGCAGTATTTT
CASSPRGRGTDTQYF
>.|TRBJ2-3|TRBV5-1|.
TGCGCCAGCAGCTTGGAGGGCAGGAGTTCCTACACAGATACGCAGTATTTT
CASSLEGRSSYTDTQYF
>.|TRBJ2-5|TRBV4-1|.
TGCGCCAGCAGCCAAGGCTTGGGACAAGAGACCCAGTACTTC
CASSQGLGQETQYF
>.|TRBJ1-6|TRBV19|.
TGTGCCAGTAGTAGGCAGATTAATTCACCCCTCCACTTT
CASSRQINSPLHF
>.|TRBJ1-1|TRBV5-5|.
TGTGCCAGCAGCTTATCCGTTTCCGAAATCGCTTTCTTT
CASSLSVSEIAFF
>TRBD1|TRBJ1-6|TRBV5-1|.
TGCGCCAGCAGCTTCAACAGGGGTGGGAATTCACCCCTCCACTTT
CASSFNRGGNSPLHF
>TRBD1|TRBJ1-1|TRBV18|.
TGTGCCAGCTCAACCAGGACAGGGGAGAACACTGAAGCTTTCTTT
CASSTRTGENTEAFF
>.|TRBJ1-5|TRBV6-6|once
TGTGCCAGCAGTTACTTAGGGGGTGATAGCAATCAGCCCCAGCATTTT
CASSYLGGDSNQPQHF
>.|TRBJ2-1|TRBV19|.
TGTGCCAGTAGTAATACCTACAATGAGCAGTTCTTC
CASSNTYNEQFF
>TRBD2|TRBJ2-5|TRBV30|.
TGTGCCTGGCGGACTAGCCAAGAGACCCAGTACTTC
CAWRTSQETQYF
>TRBD1|TRBJ2-6|TRBV30|.
TGTGCCTGGAGTGTCTCCAGAACAGGGGATGGGGCCAACGTCCTGACTTTC
CAWSVSRTGDGANVLTF
>TRBD1|TRBJ1-2|TRBV7-9|.
TGTGCCAGCAGCTTAGGGGACAGGACTGGCTACACCTTC
CASSLGDRTGYTF
>TRBD1|TRBJ1-5|TRBV4-3|.
TGCGCCAGCAGCCCGGTACTCACCGGGACAGATACTAATCAGCCCCAGCATTTT
CASSPVLTGTDTNQPQHF
>.|TRBJ2-3|TRBV14|once
TGTGCCAGCAGCCATTGGGCGACTGGGCGCAATACGCAGTATTTT
CASSHWATGRNTQYF
>TRBD1|TRBJ1-5|TRBV18|.
TGTGCCAGCTCACAGGGTACAGGGGGAAGGGGCAATCAGCCCCAGCATTTT
CASSQGTGGRGNQPQHF
>.|TRBJ1-2|TRBV4-1|.
TGCGCCAGCAGCCAAGAAGGACGGAACTATGGCTACACCTTC
CASSQEGRNYGYTF
>TRBD1|TRBJ1-1|TRBV18|.
TGTGCCAGCTCACCACGGGGGGACAGGGTGGTTACTGAAGCTTTCTTT
CASSPRGDRVVTEAFF